This TCR beta chain was profiled in a study of OX40 agonist ivuxolimab in advanced cancers. The overall study: Dose-escalation patients suffered from hepatocellular carcinoma, melanoma, renal cell or head and neck cancer. More than 35% of patients had received prior checkpoint inhibitor therapy. Findings and caveats of the study: Among patients with partial responses at 0.1-3.0 mg/kg, clonal expansion was among the lowest. Low normalized clonal expansion also occurred in some nonresponding patients.

TCRdb's copy holds only in-frame clones and misses some; the assay was immunoSEQ multiplex PCR. Altogether 15,000 to 20,000 clones are present, roughly four fifths being singletons, with the ten largest covering about 2.4%. As to this clone: Its antigen is as yet unknown.

With 6 bases removed from V and 4 bases from J, the gap between germline ends came to 10 bases. There are 13 residues in the CDR3. The V gene's germline CDR1 is MNHEY and CDR2 SMNVEV (reference sequence). The sample consisted of CD4+ or CD8+ T cells sorted from blood, taken in a trial of the OX40 agonist ivuxolimab. This TCR was sampled from an adult with an advanced solid tumor such as melanoma, head and neck, liver or kidney cancer. This chain uses TRBV27 with TRBJ1-5; TRBD1 is a possible D gene (5 bases). CDR3 amino acids: CASRGLRNQPQHF. The CDR3 nucleotides are TGTGCCAGCAGGGGACTCCGGAATCAGCCCCAGCATTTT.